This paragraph covers one T cell receptor (beta chain) sequence. This clonotype was detected ten times or more. Its antigen is not yet known. One base away there is no much larger clone; base qualities are not given. The entry originates in a study of identical twins (dated by TCRdb to about 2016). Describing the broader study: The study deep-sequenced TCR alpha and beta repertoires from monozygotic twins, unrelated adults of various ages and cord blood to test whether fetal clonotypes persist. Replicate twin experiments were performed at different times using different library preparation protocols to rule out contamination.

Overall study outcomes, separate from this receptor: Out-of-frame TCR alpha sequences shared between twins showed an excess of low generation-probability sequences compared with coincidental sharing between unrelated individuals. Recombination models systematically underestimated out-of-frame TCR alpha sharing in monozygotic twins but agreed with sharing between unrelated individuals. In beta out-of-frame sequences, excess twin sharing was weaker, because having fewer shared sequences lowered the signal-to-noise ratio. Invariant T cells such as MAIT and iNKT could partly confound zero-insertion analyses, although diverse VJ usage argued against such confounding for most clonotypes. Abundant cord blood beta clonotypes carried fewer insertions; young adult naive repertoires showed a weaker similar trend, while memory repertoires showed none. Because the same donors could not be followed over many years, the conclusions depended on cross-sectional statistical analysis.

Library preparation was by 5' RACE. The data were produced on an Illumina HiSeq 2000. Template switching added a universal primer binding site, and the final cDNA carried a unique molecular identifier that allowed TCR cDNA molecules to be counted accurately. Specific primers in the conserved constant-segment region were used to synthesize first-strand cDNA for TCR alpha and beta chains. To control for contamination, every cDNA library was double barcoded, receiving both a SMART-Mk sample barcode and Illumina barcodes. TruSeq adapter sequences, together with Illumina sample barcodes, were added in two successive PCR steps. Sequencing of the TCR alpha and beta cDNA libraries was done on the Illumina HiSeq platform using custom primers. Turning to the authors' computational methods: Unique molecular identifiers were extracted from raw reads with MiGEC, and CDR3 positions were determined with MiXCR. Recombination models were inferred per individual with the repgenHMM and IGoR tools using an EM algorithm. The analysis of shared clonotypes was done with the tcR package in R, with sharing normalized by the product of cloneset sizes. To study raw recombination without the effects of thymic and clonal selection, out-of-frame nonproductive sequences were analyzed. Using fastp trimming at Q25 and MiXCR clonotype assembly, TCRdb reanalyzed the public sequencing data and kept in-frame beta chains. Rows matching on CDR3 protein sequence are summarized as one entry with the most common DNA and genes. These V and J calls are TCRdb output, not the study's own analysis. Recorded for this sample are about 100,000 distinct CDR3 sequences; about 5.6% of them occurred a single time. The ten largest clonotypes hold about 12% of the sample.

Looking up the germline V gene yields CDR1 KGHSH and CDR2 LQKENI. The CDR3, cysteine through phenylalanine, is 13 amino acids long. Just the 39-base CDR3 DNA is kept, in frame starting at base 1. V loses 8 bases of germline sequence and J loses 4 bases, and the interval between the two ends is 14 bases. All donors were healthy Caucasians. Miltenyi CD45RO+ enrichment and human naive T-cell isolation kits were used to isolate memory (CD45RO+) and naive T cells from PBMC. The sequence derives from a woman aged 45-59 years in good health. The sample was memory T cells sorted from blood. Interpreted using the paper, the cell subset or site label stands for: CD45RO+ enriched T cells. The rearrangement combines TRBV18 with TRBJ2-5; the D gene is not confidently resolved. The base sequence is TGTGCCAGCCTAAGACAAGCCCCAGAGACCCAGTACTTC. Translation gives CASLRQAPETQYF.